This TCR beta chain was identified during a study of vaccination and CD4 T cells after COVID-19. There are 17 residues in the CDR3. CDR1 LNHNV and CDR2 YYDKDF come from the germline V gene (reference sequence). Germline trimming cut 6 bases from V and 2 bases from J; bases unmatched to any gene: 8. The Oncomine TCR Beta short-read assay was applied to DNA of cultured CD4+ T cells. TCRdb ran MiXCR on the PCR reads and lists one entry per CDR3 protein. The sample lists around 12,000 distinct CDR3 sequences, approximately 53% occurring once. The sample holds a few counts of this clonotype. Its antigen is not identified. Regarding treatment: roughly 10-day PBMC culture with coronavirus spike peptide pools or control peptides (ViraFEST assay). TCRs were sequenced by ViraFEST after antigen-specific T cells had been expanded with peptide pools.

Material: CD4+ T cells from blood, cultured in vitro. The chain employs TRBV15 and TRBJ2-3; 13 nucleotides match TRBD2. This TCR came from a human donor who had recovered from COVID-19. Here the CDR3 reads CATRQGGTSGNTDTQYF. As DNA, the CDR3 is TGTGCCACCAGACAGGGCGGGACTAGCGGGAACACAGATACGCAGTATTTT. Using reference TRBV15 and TRBJ2-3 for the parts outside the CDR3, the full variable domain is DAMVIQNPRYQVTQFGKPVTLSCSQTLNHNVMYWYQQKSSQAPKLLFHYYDKDFNNEADTPDNFQSRRPNTSFCFLDIRSPGLGDTAMYLCATRQGGTSGNTDTQYFGPGTRLTVL.